The clone carrying this T cell receptor (beta chain) was picked up many times. Its matching antigen is unknown. The data stem from a study of molecular identifiers for immune sequencing clone quantification. TCRdb independently ran MiXCR on the PCR reads; one entry per CDR3 protein. The sample records about 640,000 distinct CDR3 sequences, about 20% being singletons. Findings of the study overall: It was shown that clones above 20 RNA copies held over 97% of effector molecules, but under 1% in naive cells.

This TCR derives from a human donor in good health. Some libraries in this study had Jurkat cell RNA spiked in. The specimen sequenced was naive CD8+ T cells from blood, with Jurkat cell RNA spiked in. Subset denoted: FACS-sorted CD8+CD4-CCR7+CD45RA+ naive T cells.

The CDR3: CASSLIAGGPGDTQYF. CDR3 bases: TGTGCCAGCAGCTTAATTGCGGGAGGGCCCGGAGATACGCAGTATTTT. V is TRBV7-3 and J is TRBJ2-3, with 9 bases aligning to TRBD2. The CDR3 runs 16 residues. Looked up from germline, CDR1 is SGHTA and CDR2 is FQGTGA. V was clipped by 1 base and J by 5 bases; unmatched bases: 7.